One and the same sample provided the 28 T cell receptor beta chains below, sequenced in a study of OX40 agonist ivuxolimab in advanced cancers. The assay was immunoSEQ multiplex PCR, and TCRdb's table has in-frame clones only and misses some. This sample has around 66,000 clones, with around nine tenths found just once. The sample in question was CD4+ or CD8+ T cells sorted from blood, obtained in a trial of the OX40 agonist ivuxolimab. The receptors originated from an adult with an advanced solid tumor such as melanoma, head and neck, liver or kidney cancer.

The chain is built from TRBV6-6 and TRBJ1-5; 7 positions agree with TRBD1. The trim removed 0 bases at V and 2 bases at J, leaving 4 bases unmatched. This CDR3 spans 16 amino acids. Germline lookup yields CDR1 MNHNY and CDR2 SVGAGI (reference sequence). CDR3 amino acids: CASSYSITGGNQPQHF. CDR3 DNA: TGTGCCAGCAGTTACTCGATCACAGGGGGCAATCAGCCCCAGCATTTT.

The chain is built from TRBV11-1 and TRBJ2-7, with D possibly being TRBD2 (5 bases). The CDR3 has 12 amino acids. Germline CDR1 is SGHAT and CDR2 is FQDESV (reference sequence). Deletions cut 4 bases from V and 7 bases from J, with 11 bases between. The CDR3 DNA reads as TGTGCCAGCAGCTCTCCGGGGAAAGAGCAGTACTTC. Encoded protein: CASSSPGKEQYF. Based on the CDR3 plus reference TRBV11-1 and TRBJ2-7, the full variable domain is EAEVAQSPRYKITEKSQAVAFWCDPISGHATLYWYRQILGQGPELLVQFQDESVVDDSQLPKDRFSAERLKGVDSTLKIQPAELGDSAMYLCASSSPGKEQYFGPGTRLTVT.

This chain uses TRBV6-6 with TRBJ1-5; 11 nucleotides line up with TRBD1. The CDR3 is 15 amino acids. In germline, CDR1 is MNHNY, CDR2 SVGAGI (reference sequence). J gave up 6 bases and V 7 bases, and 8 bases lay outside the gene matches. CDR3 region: CASTPGDRGGQPQHF. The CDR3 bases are TGTGCCAGCACCCCAGGGGACAGGGGGGGTCAGCCCCAGCATTTT.

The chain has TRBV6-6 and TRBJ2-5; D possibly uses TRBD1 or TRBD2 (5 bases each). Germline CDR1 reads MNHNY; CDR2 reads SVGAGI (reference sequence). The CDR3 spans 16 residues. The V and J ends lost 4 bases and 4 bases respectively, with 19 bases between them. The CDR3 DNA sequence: TGTGCCAGCAGTTTCACCGGGACGGCGGTCGGAGAGACCCAGTACTTC. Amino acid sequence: CASSFTGTAVGETQYF.

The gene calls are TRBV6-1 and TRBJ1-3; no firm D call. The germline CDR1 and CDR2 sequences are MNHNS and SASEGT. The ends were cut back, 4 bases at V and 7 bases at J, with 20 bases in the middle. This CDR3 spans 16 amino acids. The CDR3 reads CASSAGQSFGSNTIYF. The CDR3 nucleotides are TGTGCCAGCAGTGCCGGGCAGAGCTTCGGGTCGAACACCATATATTTT.

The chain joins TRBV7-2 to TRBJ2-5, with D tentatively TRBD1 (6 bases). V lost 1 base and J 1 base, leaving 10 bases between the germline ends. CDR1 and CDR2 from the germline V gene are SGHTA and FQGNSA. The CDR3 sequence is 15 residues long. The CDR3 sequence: CASSLEGQRQETQYF. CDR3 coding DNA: TGTGCCAGCAGCTTAGAGGGACAACGCCAAGAGACCCAGTACTTC.

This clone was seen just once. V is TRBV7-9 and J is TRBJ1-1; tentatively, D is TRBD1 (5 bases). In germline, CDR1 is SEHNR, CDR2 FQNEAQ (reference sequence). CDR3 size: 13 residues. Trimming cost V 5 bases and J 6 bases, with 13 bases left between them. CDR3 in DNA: TGTGCCAGCAGCCCTGGGGGTTTGGCTGAAGCTTTCTTT. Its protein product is CASSPGGLAEAFF.

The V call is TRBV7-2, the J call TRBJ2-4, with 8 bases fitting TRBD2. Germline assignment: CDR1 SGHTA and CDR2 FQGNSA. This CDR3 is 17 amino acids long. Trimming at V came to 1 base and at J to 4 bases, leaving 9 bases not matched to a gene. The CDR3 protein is CASSLEWRRGAKNIQYF. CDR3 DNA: TGTGCCAGCAGCTTAGAATGGCGGCGGGGGGCGAAAAACATTCAGTACTTC.

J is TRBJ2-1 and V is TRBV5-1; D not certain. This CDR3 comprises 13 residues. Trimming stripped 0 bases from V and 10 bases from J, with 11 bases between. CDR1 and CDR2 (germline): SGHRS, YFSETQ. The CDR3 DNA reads TGCGCCAGCAGCTTGGTAGGTAAGGAAGAGCAGTTCTTC. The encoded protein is CASSLVGKEEQFF.

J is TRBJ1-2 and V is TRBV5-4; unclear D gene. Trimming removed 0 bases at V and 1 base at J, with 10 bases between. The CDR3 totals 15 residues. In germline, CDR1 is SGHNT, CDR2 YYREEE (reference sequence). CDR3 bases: TGTGCCAGCAGCTTGGGGTCAGCCCTTAACTATGGCTACACCTTC. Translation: CASSLGSALNYGYTF.

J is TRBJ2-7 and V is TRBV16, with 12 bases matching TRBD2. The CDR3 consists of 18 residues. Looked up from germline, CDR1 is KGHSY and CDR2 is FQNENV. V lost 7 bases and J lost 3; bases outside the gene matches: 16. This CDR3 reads CASKQSVGLAGGGYEQYF. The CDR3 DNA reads TGTGCCAGCAAGCAATCGGTGGGACTAGCGGGCGGGGGCTACGAGCAGTACTTC.

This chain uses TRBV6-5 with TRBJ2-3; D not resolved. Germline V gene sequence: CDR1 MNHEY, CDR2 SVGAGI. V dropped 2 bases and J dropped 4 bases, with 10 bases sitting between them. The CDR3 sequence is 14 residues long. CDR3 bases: TGTGCCAGCAGTTACCAACCGCTCTCAGATACGCAGTATTTT. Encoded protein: CASSYQPLSDTQYF.

This chain's CDR3 is CASSLGASETGELFF. The DNA for the CDR3 is TGTGCCAGCAGCCTGGGGGCTAGCGAAACCGGGGAGCTGTTTTTT. The rearrangement uses TRBV7-9 and TRBJ2-2; TRBD1 or TRBD2 may be the D gene (6 bases each). Germline CDR1 and CDR2: SEHNR and FQNEAQ (reference sequence). V was pared by 5 bases and J by 5 bases, with 15 bases between. This CDR3 is built from 15 residues.

CDR3 in amino acids: CASSLGLPSQETQYF. The CDR3 region has the DNA TGTGCCAGCAGCTTGGGGCTTCCAAGCCAAGAGACCCAGTACTTC. J is TRBJ2-5 and V is TRBV7-2, with D tentatively TRBD1 (5 bases). Deletions cut 3 bases from V and 1 base from J, with 12 bases between. In germline, CDR1 is SGHTA, CDR2 FQGNSA. The CDR3 has 15 residues. Using reference TRBV7-2 and TRBJ2-5 for the parts outside the CDR3, the full variable domain is GAGVSQSPSNKVTEKGKDVELRCDPISGHTALYWYRQSLGQGLEFLIYFQGNSAPDKSGLPSDRFSAERTGGSVSTLTIQRTQQEDSAVYLCASSLGLPSQETQYFGPGTRLLVL.

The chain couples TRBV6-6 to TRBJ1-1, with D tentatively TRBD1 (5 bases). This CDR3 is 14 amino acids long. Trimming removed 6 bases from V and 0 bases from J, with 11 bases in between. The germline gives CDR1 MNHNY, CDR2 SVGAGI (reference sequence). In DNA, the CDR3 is TGTGCCAGCAGATCCTCGGGGGTGAACACTGAAGCTTTCTTT. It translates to CASRSSGVNTEAFF.

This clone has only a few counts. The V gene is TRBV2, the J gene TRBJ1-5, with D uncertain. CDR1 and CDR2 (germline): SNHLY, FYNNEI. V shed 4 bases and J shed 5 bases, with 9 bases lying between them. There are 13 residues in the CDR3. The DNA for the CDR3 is TGTGCCAGCAGTGGAGAAGAGTATCAGCCCCAGCATTTT. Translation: CASSGEEYQPQHF.

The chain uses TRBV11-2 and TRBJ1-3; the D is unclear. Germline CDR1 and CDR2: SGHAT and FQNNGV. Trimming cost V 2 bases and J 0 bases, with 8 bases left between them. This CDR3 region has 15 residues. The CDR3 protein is CASSLPGFSGNTIYF. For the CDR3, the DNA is TGTGCCAGCAGCTTACCGGGCTTCTCTGGAAACACCATATATTTT.

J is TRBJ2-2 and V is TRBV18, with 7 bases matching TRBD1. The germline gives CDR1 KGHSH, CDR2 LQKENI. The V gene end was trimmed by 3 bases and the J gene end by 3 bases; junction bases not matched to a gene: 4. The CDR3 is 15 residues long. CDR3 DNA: TGTGCCAGCTCACCCCCACAGGGGCACACCGGGGAGCTGTTTTTT. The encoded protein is CASSPPQGHTGELFF.

The CDR3 nucleotides read TGTGCCAGCAGCTTGGCCACTCTGGGGGCCAACGTCCTGACTTTC. This encodes CASSLATLGANVLTF. The rearrangement joins TRBV5-5 to TRBJ2-6; D call uncertain. Germline V CDR1 and CDR2: SGHKS, YYEKEE (reference sequence). V lost 0 bases to trimming and J lost 4 bases, with 8 bases between them. This CDR3 contains 15 residues.

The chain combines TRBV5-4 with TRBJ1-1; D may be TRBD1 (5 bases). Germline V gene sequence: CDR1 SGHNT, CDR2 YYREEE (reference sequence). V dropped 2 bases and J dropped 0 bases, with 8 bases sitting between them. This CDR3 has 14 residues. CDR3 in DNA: TGTGCCAGCAGCTTAGGGACCATGAACACTGAAGCTTTCTTT. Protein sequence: CASSLGTMNTEAFF.

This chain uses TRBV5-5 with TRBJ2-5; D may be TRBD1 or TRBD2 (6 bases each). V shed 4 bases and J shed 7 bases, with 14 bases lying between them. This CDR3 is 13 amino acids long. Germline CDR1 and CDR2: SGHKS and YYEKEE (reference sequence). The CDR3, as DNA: TGTGCCAGCAGCCCGGAGGGGGGAGGGACCCAGTACTTC. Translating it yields CASSPEGGGTQYF.

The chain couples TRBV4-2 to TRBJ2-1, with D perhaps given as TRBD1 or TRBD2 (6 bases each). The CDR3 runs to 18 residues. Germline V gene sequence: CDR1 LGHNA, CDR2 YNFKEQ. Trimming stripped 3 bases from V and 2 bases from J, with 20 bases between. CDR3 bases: TGTGCCAGCAGCCAGGACTTGGTGGGGGGCCGAACCTACAATGAGCAGTTCTTC. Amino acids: CASSQDLVGGRTYNEQFF.

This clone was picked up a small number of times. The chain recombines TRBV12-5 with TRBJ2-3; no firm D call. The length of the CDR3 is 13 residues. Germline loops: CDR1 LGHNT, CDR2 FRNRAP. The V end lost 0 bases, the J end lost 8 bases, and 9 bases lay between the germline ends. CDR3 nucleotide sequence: TGTGCTAGTGGTTTGGTAGGGTCTGGTACGCAGTATTTT. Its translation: CASGLVGSGTQYF.

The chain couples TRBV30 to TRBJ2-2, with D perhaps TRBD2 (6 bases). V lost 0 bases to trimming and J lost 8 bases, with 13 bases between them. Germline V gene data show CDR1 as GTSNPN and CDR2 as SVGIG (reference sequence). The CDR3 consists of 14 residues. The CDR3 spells CAWSVLLASGELFF. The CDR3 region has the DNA TGTGCCTGGAGTGTCCTACTAGCTTCAGGGGAGCTGTTTTTT.

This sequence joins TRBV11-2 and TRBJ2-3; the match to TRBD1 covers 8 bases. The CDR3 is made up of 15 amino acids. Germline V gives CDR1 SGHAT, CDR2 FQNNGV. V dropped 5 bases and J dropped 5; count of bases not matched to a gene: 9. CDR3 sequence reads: CASSGRTGPLDTQYF. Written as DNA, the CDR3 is TGTGCCAGCAGCGGAAGGACAGGGCCTTTAGATACGCAGTATTTT.

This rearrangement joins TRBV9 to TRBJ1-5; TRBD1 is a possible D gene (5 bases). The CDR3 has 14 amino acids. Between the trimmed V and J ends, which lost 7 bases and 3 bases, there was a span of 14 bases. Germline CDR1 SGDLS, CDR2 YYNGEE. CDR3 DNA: TGTGCCAGCCGTTGGGGGGGAGTCAATCAGCCCCAGCATTTT. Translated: CASRWGGVNQPQHF.

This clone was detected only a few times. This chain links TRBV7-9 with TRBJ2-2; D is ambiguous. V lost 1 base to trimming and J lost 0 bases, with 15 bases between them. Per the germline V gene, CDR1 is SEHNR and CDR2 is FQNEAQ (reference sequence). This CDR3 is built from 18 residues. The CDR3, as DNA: TGTGCCAGCAGCTTAGGCGGCACGTCTTTAACGAACACCGGGGAGCTGTTTTTT. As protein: CASSLGGTSLTNTGELFF. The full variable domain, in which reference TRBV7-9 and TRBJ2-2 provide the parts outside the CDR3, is DTGVSQNPRHKITKRGQNVTFRCDPISEHNRLYWYRQTLGQGPEFLTYFQNEAQLEKSRLLSDRFSAERPKGSFSTLEIQRTEQGDSAMYLCASSLGGTSLTNTGELFFGEGSRLTVL.

The CDR3 nucleotides read TGTGCCAGCAGCGTAGGAGAGGGGACGACTGGAAACACCATATATTTT. This translates into CASSVGEGTTGNTIYF. The genes are TRBV9 and TRBJ1-3; perhaps TRBD1 as D (5 bases). The germline V gene has CDR1 SGDLS and CDR2 YYNGEE. Trimming took 0 bases from V and 2 from J, leaving 12 bases between them. The CDR3 length is 16 residues.